These 11 T cell receptor beta chains share one sample of origin, sequenced in a study of beta chain features in type 1 diabetes. Of the isolated RNA, all was reverse transcribed, and so the sequenced material was expressed TCRB transcripts. Repertoires were generated with immunoSEQ multiplex PCR, while TCRdb's copy carries only in-frame clones and drops some. This table holds 40,000 to 45,000 clones, approximately 49% found once. The specimen sequenced was central memory CD4+ T cells from blood. These receptors were taken from a woman in her late teens or twenties in good health.

CDR3 region: CASSQYRGEQFF. For the CDR3, the DNA is TGTGCCAGCAGCCAGTATAGGGGTGAGCAGTTCTTC. The genes are TRBV5-4 and TRBJ2-1; TRBD1 might be the D (5 bases). Per germline, CDR1 SGHNT and CDR2 YYREEE (reference sequence). The CDR3 is 12 amino acids. Trimming took off 4 bases at V and 9 bases at J, with 11 bases between the two ends.

The gene calls are TRBV6-6 and TRBJ2-2, with TRBD2 identical over 11 bases. CDR1 MNHNY and CDR2 SVGAGI come from the germline V gene (reference sequence). The CDR3 has 15 amino acids. The junction had 3 bases not matched to a gene; V was cut back by 5 bases and J by 4 bases. CDR3 residues: CASSLAGGLTGELFF. The CDR3 nucleotides read TGTGCCAGCAGTCTAGCGGGGGGCCTCACCGGGGAGCTGTTTTTT.

This clone occurred once. The chain uses TRBV6-1 and TRBJ1-6; 9 positions match TRBD1. Germline V gene data show CDR1 as MNHNS and CDR2 as SASEGT. Germline trimming cut 1 base from V and 9 bases from J; bases unmatched to any gene: 4. The CDR3 consists of 15 residues. The DNA for the CDR3 is TGTGCCAGCAGTGAAGGGGTACAGGGGGCTTCACCCCTCCACTTT. It codes for CASSEGVQGASPLHF.

The V and J genes are TRBV12-5 and TRBJ1-1, with TRBD1 as a possible D gene (6 bases). From germline, CDR1 is LGHNT and CDR2 FRNRAP. V was clipped by 1 base and J by 5 bases, with 20 bases between them. The CDR3 sequence is 17 residues long. The CDR3 DNA sequence: TGTGCTAGTGGTTTGGCCATCCAGGGGAGAGTGCAAACTGAAGCTTTCTTT. Translation gives CASGLAIQGRVQTEAFF.

This clone showed up just a few times. This chain uses TRBV25-1 with TRBJ1-1, with D uncertain. Trimming removed 9 bases from V and 4 bases from J, with 15 bases in between. This CDR3 has 13 amino acids. Germline-derived CDR1 and CDR2 are MGHDK and SYGVNS. The CDR3 sequence is CASNFGRSTEAFF. The CDR3 DNA reads as TGTGCCAGTAACTTCGGGAGGAGCACTGAAGCTTTCTTT.

On this clone itself: One end of the junction does not line up with germline, which may come from a read error. The chain employs TRBV4-1 and TRBJ2-1; TRBD2 agrees at 8 bases. This CDR3 region has 18 residues. Germline V gene lookup returns CDR1 MGHRA and CDR2 YSYEKL. In DNA, the CDR3 is TGCGCCGGCAGCAATCTTAGGTTGGAGCGGGAGAGCTACAATGAGCAGTTCTTC. Translating gives CAGSNLRLERESYNEQFF.

The chain links TRBV5-1 to TRBJ2-2; 9 bases line up with TRBD1. The CDR3 totals 14 residues. Germline V gene data show CDR1 as SGHRS and CDR2 as YFSETQ. J gave up 2 bases and V 6 bases, and 2 bases lay outside the gene matches. The CDR3 DNA reads as TGCGCCAGCAAGACAGGGGGAAACACCGGGGAGCTGTTTTTT. Protein sequence: CASKTGGNTGELFF.

This clone was counted between two and nine times. The chain is built from TRBV12-5 and TRBJ1-2; no reliable D call. CDR1 LGHNT and CDR2 FRNRAP come from the germline V gene. The V gene lost 5 bases and the J gene lost 4 bases, with 11 bases spanning the gap. The CDR3 covers 13 residues. CDR3 sequence: CASGLGVRYGYTF. The CDR3 bases are TGTGCTAGTGGTCTCGGGGTTCGCTATGGCTACACCTTC.

This sequence joins TRBV5-1 and TRBJ2-1, with 15 bases aligning to TRBD2. Germline V lookup: CDR1 SGHRS, CDR2 YFSETQ. The CDR3 length is 17 residues. Trimming took 4 bases from V and 8 from J; bases not matched to a gene: 10. This CDR3 is CASSPWTSGRAMDEQFF. The CDR3 region has the DNA TGCGCCAGCAGCCCCTGGACTAGCGGGAGGGCCATGGATGAGCAGTTCTTC.

The chain links TRBV5-1 to TRBJ2-5, with 8 bases aligning to TRBD1. The CDR3 length is 14 residues. The V segment lost 1 base and the J segment 5 bases; nucleotides outside the gene matches: 4. CDR1 is SGHRS, CDR2 YFSETQ, per germline. The CDR3 loop is CASSLQGAMETQYF. CDR3 DNA sequence: TGCGCCAGCAGCTTGCAGGGGGCTATGGAGACCCAGTACTTC.

This chain links TRBV2 with TRBJ1-1; no reliable D call. There are 12 residues in the CDR3. V was cut by 5 bases and J by 1 base, with 5 bases left in between. CDR1 and CDR2 from the germline V gene are SNHLY and FYNNEI. CDR3 sequence: CASSRENTEAFF. As DNA, the CDR3 is TGTGCCAGCAGTCGGGAGAACACTGAAGCTTTCTTT.